Detailed here is one TCR beta chain. Its antigen is unknown. The cohort consisted of some 670 healthy bone marrow donors. At the time of sampling, all cohort members were nominally healthy, though unrecorded immune exposures were likely present. The donor was CMV seronegative and was included in the group of about 400 seronegative cohort members. A peripheral blood sample was provided by each donor, and peripheral blood mononuclear cells were used for TCR beta sequencing. Genomic DNA extraction from the blood cell samples was performed with the Qiagen DNeasy Blood Extraction Kit. This specimen comes from a study of cytomegalovirus exposure and HLA in healthy donors (dated by TCRdb to 2015 to 2018). A note on the overall study: An earlier analysis of approximately 640 of the donors reported 250 to 350 Gb of sequence data and roughly 110 million unique TCR beta sequences from around 200 million T cells. Roughly 300 gigabases of sequencing data and approximately 93 million unique TCR sequences were included in an early release covering about 600 HLA-typed donors. Among the roughly 430 genotyped donors, about 85% belonged to the genetic ancestry cluster associated with self-reported Caucasian donors. The study aimed to test whether signatures of past pathogen exposure could be identified by cataloging public T cell receptors. The study used immunosequencing to profile the T cell repertoires of under 700 subjects and linked those repertoires to cytomegalovirus serostatus. Along with the approximately 600-subject first cohort, a separate validation cohort of approximately 110 different subjects was used. High-throughput TCR immunosequencing, statistical association of individual TCRs with disease status, and machine learning were combined to predict cytomegalovirus infection status. In a later analysis, previously published TCR beta repertoires from hundreds of donors were re-analyzed and high-resolution HLA genotyping was added so that TCR occurrence patterns could be studied. In the later analysis, no new phenotypic data were used to find candidate immune exposures; instead, reliance was placed on TCR beta sequences and their occurrence across donors. To decide whether each TCR beta V gene segment behaved as functional or pseudogenic, an earlier analysis of some 540 of the donors relied on high-throughput TCR beta sequencing. Alongside the repertoire data, information on donor age, sex, ethnicity and CMV serostatus was compiled. Genome-wide SNP genotypes for about 60% of the roughly 700 donors were used in a later genetic analysis, which treated that subset as a discovery cohort. Every discovery cohort repertoire had been produced on one sequencing platform. HLA typing covered class I and class II loci at four-digit resolution. The number of typed donors differed by locus: roughly 620-640 for A, B, C, DRB1 and DQB1; approximately 520 for DQA1; 606 for DPA1; and around 490 for DPB1. Four to six DR-DQ haplotypes were handled as single units for association and clustering, since linkage in the cohort was strong. On average, roughly 200,000 unique TCR beta nucleotide sequences were sequenced per donor among fewer than 500 genotyped donors of the cohort, with 15% to 20% of those sequences being non-productive.

Including the terminal cysteine and phenylalanine, the CDR3 comprises 8 residues. The kept DNA is CDR3 alone, 24 bases in frame from the first base. V is pared back by 7 bases and J by 11 bases, with 8 bases lying between the germline termini. CDR1 and CDR2, per the germline V gene, are SQVTM and ANQGSEA. Libraries were built with the immunoSEQ multiplex PCR assay. The multiplex PCR relied on a mix of 60 forward primers for TCR Vbeta segments and 13 reverse primers for TCR Jbeta segments. A multiplex PCR assay on genomic DNA amplified the CDR3 region of rearranged TCR beta genes. The amplified TCR beta libraries were sequenced on the Illumina HiSeq System as 87-base-pair reads. In the original analysis: A later analysis tallied 75 million to 95 million unique TCR beta chains across the 700 or so repertoires, and about 10 million of those chains were shared by two or more donors. Raw reads were error-corrected and collapsed into unique sequences with a nearest-neighbor algorithm that merged closely related sequences to remove PCR and sequencing errors. CDR3 sequences were aligned to IMGT reference sequences to assign V, D and J gene segments. For a sequence to be retained, a match of at least six nucleotides was required to both a V gene segment and a J gene segment. Rearrangements were classified as productive when the CDR3 lacked stop codons and remained in frame with V and J, and all other rearrangements were classified as non-productive. CDR3 was defined by IMGT convention, running from the second conserved V-encoded cysteine to the conserved J-encoded phenylalanine. The earlier analysis of about 590 of the donors excluded sequences that lacked an unambiguous match to a single V gene segment. In an earlier analysis of approximately 550 of the donors, V segments were called functional above 56.7% productive rearrangements and were called segregating when the between-donor standard deviation exceeded 5%. A statistical classification framework was developed to diagnose cytomegalovirus status using the catalog of TCR beta chain sequences. In a later analysis, V and J genes were assigned by comparing TCR nucleotide sequences against IMGT/GENE-DB human TR gene sequences. Using the TCRdist pipeline, a later analysis assigned CDR3 sequences along with most-parsimonious VDJ recombination scenarios. In a later analysis, every TCR beta chain was defined by the combination of its CDR3 amino acid sequence and its V-gene family, and reads without a unique V-gene family were dropped. To address suspected cross-contamination and a sequencing artifact, a later analysis removed 592 highly shared, low-generation-probability nucleotide sequences. In a later analysis, a clonal expansion index for each public chain was calculated from normalized within-repertoire ranks of inferred template counts. In a later analysis, generation probabilities were computed with a VDJ recombination model fitted to out-of-frame rearrangements, and the resulting probabilities were checked against IGoR. In a later analysis, TCR-TCR, TCR-HLA and TCR-CMV co-occurrence was scored with hypergeometric tests, and a repertoire-size bias correction was applied to TCR pairs. To estimate false discovery rates, a later analysis permuted the HLA or CMV assignments 20 times. In a later analysis, co-occurring TCRs were grouped using DBSCAN, with TCRdist sequence similarity added in when clustering inside HLA-allele-positive subsets. Repertoires with fewer than 30,000 or more than 120,000 public chains were left out of co-occurrence clustering, as were five repertoires with anomalous nucleotide sharing. This is the immuneACCESS table as TCRdb keeps it, with only in-frame sequences that have V and J called. A part of the clones is gone; compared with another copy, unresolved V genes explain less than half, and the rest is unexplained. That table furnishes V, J and clone size, whereas the DNA furnished D and trimming. This sample's listing comprises tens of thousands of clones. The ten largest clones represent 2.5% to 3% of the sample.

Beyond this particular receptor, the publication reports: According to a later analysis, TCR association rates differed among HLA loci, with DRB1 alleles showing the most associated TCRs and HLA-C alleles showing the fewest. Three of the identified cytomegalovirus-associated TCR beta chains were confirmed in vitro to be specific for cytomegalovirus antigens. Cytomegalovirus status was reported to be diagnosed by the classifier with high specificity and sensitivity in both the original and validation cohorts. Linkage disequilibrium might explain the correlated functional status among segregating V segments, but an unknown experimental factor could not be excluded. Most TCR sequences were seen in very few donors, while some public TCRs were found in many individuals. V-gene and J-gene trimming of TCR beta chains was associated with a missense DCLRE1C variant in a later genetic analysis, and the association was replicated in an independent cohort. A later analysis found that most CMV-associated TCR beta chains appeared HLA-restricted, with HLA associations seemingly driven largely by CMV exposure. In a later genetic analysis, fewer N-insertions in productive TCRs were reported among donors in an Asian-associated ancestry cluster than the roughly 700-donor mean. The only immune exposure information available for the cohort was CMV serostatus. A total of around 150 TCR beta chains were listed by the study as associated with cytomegalovirus. Over 15 rarely observed V segments, including chromosome 9 orphons, were excluded from the earlier analysis of about 600 of the donors because counts were too low. Presence/absence analyses assumed roughly uniform sequencing depth across donors, an assumption that may not hold. When HLA alleles, especially DR and DQ, strongly co-occurred, TCR associations were difficult to assign to individual alleles. A further reported finding was that TCR beta sequences accurately predicted the HLA-A and HLA-B alleles for most subjects in the first cohort. The sequencing pipeline was judged likely to have produced a cluster of highly shared sequence variants as a technical artifact. Some IMGT-functional V segments, including TRBV6-2 and TRBV6-3, could not be distinguished by the 87-base-pair reads and were therefore excluded. It was suggested by the authors that the approach could potentially be generalized to other disease states and immunological phenotypes. In a later analysis, HLA-associated TCR beta chains showed more clonal expansion and lower generation probabilities than non-associated chains that were equally common. The cohort was sequenced for TCR beta chains only, and without alpha or paired-chain data the features that could be detected were limited. Because HLA typing was missing for some donors at each locus, association tests included only the typed subset. At a false discovery rate of 0.05, a later analysis linked about 16,000 TCR beta sequences to specific HLA alleles. In an earlier analysis of some 540 of the donors, most TCR beta V segments appeared in productive rearrangements about 87% or about 30% of the time, broadly matching IMGT annotations. According to a later analysis, parvovirus B19, influenza, CMV and Epstein-Barr virus appeared linked to several top co-occurrence clusters.

Input material: PBMCs. In this chain, TRBV29-1 is recombined with TRBJ1-1; no D gene call is confident. This TCR was recovered from a man aged 35-49 years in good health and CMV-seronegative. The CDR3 here reads CSAGWAFF. The sequenced DNA is TGCAGCGCGGGGTGGGCTTTCTTT.